This T cell receptor (beta chain) originates from a study of cytomegalovirus exposure and HLA in healthy donors (dated by TCRdb to 2017 to 2019). About the full investigation: An earlier analysis of more than 550 of the donors reported 276 Gb of sequence data and 100 million to 120 million unique TCR beta sequences obtained from about 200 million T cells. The study aimed to test whether signatures of past pathogen exposure could be identified by cataloging public T cell receptors. Donor age, sex, ethnicity and CMV serostatus were compiled together with the repertoire data. Genome-wide SNP genotypes for about 65% of the roughly 670 donors were used in a later genetic analysis, which treated that subset as a discovery cohort. The T cell repertoires of about 700 subjects were profiled by immunosequencing and related to cytomegalovirus serostatus. Besides the first cohort of approximately 670 subjects, a separate validation cohort made up of roughly 130 different subjects was used. Every discovery cohort repertoire had been produced on one sequencing platform. Typing coverage varied by locus: roughly 629-640 donors for A, B, C, DRB1 and DQB1; roughly 500 for DQA1; 600 to 610 for DPA1; roughly 470 for DPB1. Rather than drawing on any new phenotypic data, the later analysis identified candidate immune exposures from TCR beta sequences and the way those sequences occurred across donors. In a later analysis, previously published TCR beta repertoires from about 640 donors were re-analyzed and high-resolution HLA genotyping was added so that TCR occurrence patterns could be studied. Four to six DR-DQ haplotypes were handled as single units for association and clustering, since linkage in the cohort was strong. An earlier analysis of roughly 580 of the donors used high-throughput TCR beta sequencing to judge whether each TCR beta V gene segment behaved as functional or pseudogenic. Roughly 300 gigabases of sequencing data and 75 million to 85 million unique TCR sequences made up an early release that covered approximately 700 HLA-typed donors. To predict cytomegalovirus infection status, the study brought together high-throughput TCR immunosequencing, statistical association of individual TCRs with disease status, and machine learning. Among roughly 400 genotyped donors of the cohort, an average of roughly 240,000 unique TCR beta nucleotide sequences were sequenced per donor, around 18% of them non-productive. Among the approximately 400 genotyped donors, under 90% belonged to the genetic ancestry cluster associated with self-reported Caucasian donors. HLA typing covered class I and class II loci at four-digit resolution.

Details on this clone: This clone's antigen is unknown. A read error may produce the germline difference seen at one junction end.

The cohort was made up of 500 to 800 healthy bone marrow donors. At the time of sampling, all cohort members were nominally healthy, though unrecorded immune exposures were likely present. The donor tested CMV seropositive and was one of the 289 seropositive cohort members. A peripheral blood sample was provided by each donor, and peripheral blood mononuclear cells were used for TCR beta sequencing. Genomic DNA extraction from the blood cell samples was performed with the Qiagen DNeasy Blood Extraction Kit. Receptor libraries were prepared by the immunoSEQ multiplex PCR assay. For the multiplex PCR, a mixture combining 60 forward primers for TCR Vbeta segments and 13 reverse primers for TCR Jbeta segments was used. Amplification of the CDR3 region of rearranged TCR beta genes was performed with a multiplex PCR assay on genomic DNA. On the Illumina HiSeq System, the amplified TCR beta libraries were sequenced as 87-base-pair reads. The paper's processing steps were these. A later analysis tallied roughly 76 million unique TCR beta chains across the 640 or so repertoires, and about 12 million of those chains were shared by two or more donors. To remove PCR and sequencing errors, raw reads were error-corrected and collapsed into unique sequences using a nearest-neighbor algorithm that merged closely related sequences. V, D and J gene segments were assigned by aligning CDR3 sequences to IMGT reference sequences. For a sequence to be retained, at least a six-nucleotide match to both a V gene segment and a J gene segment was required. A rearrangement counted as productive if the CDR3 had no stop codons and remained in frame with V and J, and every other rearrangement counted as non-productive. CDR3 was defined by IMGT convention, running from the second conserved V-encoded cysteine to the conserved J-encoded phenylalanine. In an earlier analysis of roughly 610 of the donors, sequences lacking an unambiguous match to a single V gene segment were excluded. In an earlier analysis of 587 of the donors, V segments were called functional above 56.7% productive rearrangements and were called segregating when the between-donor standard deviation exceeded 5%. A statistical classification framework was built for diagnosing cytomegalovirus status from the catalog of TCR beta chain sequences. In a later analysis, TCR nucleotide sequences were compared against IMGT/GENE-DB human TR gene sequences so that V and J genes could be assigned. Using the TCRdist pipeline, a later analysis assigned CDR3 sequences along with most-parsimonious VDJ recombination scenarios. In a later analysis, every TCR beta chain was defined by the combination of its CDR3 amino acid sequence and its V-gene family, and reads without a unique V-gene family were dropped. To address suspected cross-contamination and a sequencing artifact, a later analysis removed 592 highly shared, low-generation-probability nucleotide sequences. In a later analysis, a clonal expansion index for each public chain was calculated from normalized within-repertoire ranks of inferred template counts. A later analysis computed generation probabilities with a VDJ recombination model fitted to out-of-frame rearrangements, and checked the results against IGoR. A later analysis scored TCR-TCR, TCR-HLA and TCR-CMV co-occurrence with hypergeometric tests, applying a repertoire-size bias correction to TCR pairs. A later analysis estimated false discovery rates by permuting HLA or CMV assignments 20 times. A later analysis grouped co-occurring TCRs with DBSCAN, adding TCRdist sequence similarity when clustering within HLA-allele-positive subsets. Repertoires with fewer than 30,000 or more than 120,000 public chains were left out of co-occurrence clustering, as were four to six repertoires with anomalous nucleotide sharing. TCRdb carries this immuneACCESS record with in-frame sequences only. Its versions omit some clonotypes, under half of them owing to an unresolved V gene in the studies checked, with the rest unexplained. V and J calls plus clone size are reproduced from that table; the DNA served to infer D and trimming. The table for this sample lists approximately 140,000 clones; around 60% of them were counted only once. 5.5% to 9% of the sample is held by the ten biggest clonotypes.

Beyond this particular receptor, the publication reports: Because HLA typing was unavailable for some donors at each locus, only the typed subset was used in association tests. The cohort was sequenced for TCR beta chains only, and without alpha or paired-chain data the features that could be detected were limited. A later genetic analysis reported fewer N-insertions in productive TCRs among donors in an Asian-associated ancestry cluster than the roughly 620-donor mean. In a later analysis, most CMV-associated TCR beta chains were found to appear HLA-restricted, with HLA associations seemingly driven largely by CMV exposure. It was suggested by the authors that the approach could potentially be generalized to other disease states and immunological phenotypes. In an earlier analysis of under 600 of the donors, most TCR beta V segments were observed in productive rearrangements about 90% or about 30% of the time, broadly matching IMGT annotations. Strong co-occurrence of HLA alleles, especially DR and DQ, made assigning TCR associations to individual alleles difficult. Compared with equally common non-associated chains, HLA-associated TCR beta chains in a later analysis were more clonally expanded and had lower generation probabilities. In a later analysis, TCR association rates were found to vary across HLA loci, with the most associated TCRs seen for DRB1 alleles and the fewest for HLA-C alleles. Sequencing depth was assumed to be roughly uniform across donors in the presence/absence analyses, though that assumption may not hold. Several of the top co-occurrence clusters appeared to be linked to parvovirus B19, influenza, CMV and Epstein-Barr virus, according to a later analysis. At a false discovery rate of 0.05, a later analysis linked under 20,000 TCR beta sequences to specific HLA alleles. The classifier was reported to diagnose cytomegalovirus status with high specificity and sensitivity in both the original cohort and the validation cohort. A further reported finding was that TCR beta sequences accurately predicted the HLA-A and HLA-B alleles for most subjects in the first cohort. While some public TCRs were present in many individuals, most TCR sequences turned up only very rarely across donors. For the cohort, immune exposure information was limited to CMV serostatus. A group of highly shared sequence variants was considered likely to be a technical artifact of the sequencing pipeline. In vitro tests confirmed that a few of the cytomegalovirus-associated TCR beta chains recognize cytomegalovirus antigens. V-gene and J-gene trimming of TCR beta chains was associated with a missense DCLRE1C variant in a later genetic analysis, and the association was replicated in an independent cohort. A total of 150 to 200 TCR beta chains were listed by the study as associated with cytomegalovirus. Linkage disequilibrium might explain the correlated functional status among segregating V segments, but an unknown experimental factor could not be excluded. Roughly 15 rarely observed V segments, including chromosome 9 orphons, were excluded from the earlier analysis of 550 to 700 of the donors because counts were too low.

The receptor comes from a woman in her sixties in good health and CMV-seropositive. Sequenced sample: PBMCs.

The CDR3 sequence is CACSPDRPNTEAFF. The DNA is as follows: TGCGCCTGCAGCCCGGACAGACCAAACACTGAAGCTTTCTTT. The chain is encoded by TRBV5-1 joined to TRBJ1-1; the D gene is perhaps TRBD1, on 6 matching bases. For CDR1 and CDR2, the germline V gene lists SGHRS and YFSETQ. The CDR3 covers 14 residues, taking in both the cysteine and the phenylalanine. Of all the DNA, just the CDR3 is kept, 42 bases in frame from base 1.